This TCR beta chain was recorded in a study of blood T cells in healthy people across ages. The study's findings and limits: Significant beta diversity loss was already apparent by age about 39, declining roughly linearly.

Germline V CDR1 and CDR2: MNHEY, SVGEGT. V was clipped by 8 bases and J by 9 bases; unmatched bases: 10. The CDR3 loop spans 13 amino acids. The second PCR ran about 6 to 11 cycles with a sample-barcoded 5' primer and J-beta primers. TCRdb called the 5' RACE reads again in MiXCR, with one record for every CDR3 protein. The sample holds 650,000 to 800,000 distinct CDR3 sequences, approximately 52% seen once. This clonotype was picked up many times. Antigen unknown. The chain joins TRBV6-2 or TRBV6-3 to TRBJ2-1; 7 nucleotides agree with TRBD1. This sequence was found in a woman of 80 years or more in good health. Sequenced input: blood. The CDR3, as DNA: TGTGCCAGCCGATCTGAGGGGGCTGGTGAGCAGTTCTTC. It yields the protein CASRSEGAGEQFF.